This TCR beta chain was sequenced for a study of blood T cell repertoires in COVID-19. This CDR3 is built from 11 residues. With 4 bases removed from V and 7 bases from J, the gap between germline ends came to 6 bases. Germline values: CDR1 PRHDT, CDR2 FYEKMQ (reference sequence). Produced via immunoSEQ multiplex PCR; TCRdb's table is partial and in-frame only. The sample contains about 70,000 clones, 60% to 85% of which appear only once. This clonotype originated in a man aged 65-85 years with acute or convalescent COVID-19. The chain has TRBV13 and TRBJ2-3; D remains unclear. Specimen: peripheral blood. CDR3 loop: CASSSLNTQYF. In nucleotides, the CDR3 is TGTGCCAGCAGCTCCTTAAATACGCAGTATTTT.